The 26 T cell receptor beta chains below all came from one sample that was sequenced in a study of T cell clonotyping in hematopoietic cell transplantation. Described time point: recipient sample about 28 days before transplant, after cytoreduction. Profiled with immunoSEQ multiplex PCR; TCRdb holds only in-frame clones, not every one. The sample records approximately 39,000 clones, about 95% being singletons. The specimen was peripheral blood mononuclear cells, collected before stem cell transplant. These receptors all come from a man in his forties with chronic myeloid leukemia. Some clones in this sample may be carry-over from other donors' samples.

V is TRBV5-4 and J is TRBJ2-3; a possible D gene is TRBD1 (6 bases). In germline, CDR1 is SGHNT, CDR2 YYREEE (reference sequence). The CDR3 runs 14 residues. V dropped 5 bases and J dropped 2 bases, with 12 bases sitting between them. Here the CDR3 reads CASRTGTFTDTQYF. CDR3 bases: TGTGCCAGCAGGACGGGGACATTCACAGATACGCAGTATTTT.

This sequence joins TRBV2 and TRBJ2-3; D may be TRBD1 or TRBD2 (5 bases each). The CDR3 totals 16 residues. The germline V and J ends were trimmed by 2 bases and 2 bases, with 14 bases remaining between them. CDR1 is SNHLY, CDR2 FYNNEI, per germline. Here the CDR3 DNA reads TGTGCCAGCAGTGAATCCGGGTGGGGGACCACAGATACGCAGTATTTT. Translated: CASSESGWGTTDTQYF.

This chain joins TRBV7-9 and TRBJ2-7; D is uncertain. The germline CDR1 and CDR2 sequences are SEHNR and FQNEAQ (reference sequence). The CDR3 runs to 16 residues. The V end lost 3 bases, the J end lost 2 bases, and 17 bases lay between the germline ends. The CDR3 DNA is TGTGCCAGCAGCTTTTCGTCCGGTGTCAGAGCCTACGAGCAGTACTTC. It codes for CASSFSSGVRAYEQYF.

The rearrangement uses TRBV5-4 and TRBJ1-1, with 7 bases aligning to TRBD1. This CDR3 has 13 amino acids. J was trimmed by 6 bases and V by 5 bases; bases with no gene match: 7. The germline V gene has CDR1 SGHNT and CDR2 YYREEE (reference sequence). The CDR3 loop reads CASSKVGTAEAFF. The CDR3 DNA is TGTGCCAGCAGTAAAGTGGGGACAGCTGAAGCTTTCTTT.

This chain joins TRBV7-6 and TRBJ2-7; 8 bases agree with TRBD2. CDR1 is SGHVS, CDR2 FNYEAQ, per germline. This CDR3 region has 15 residues. V trimming: 2 bases; J trimming: 5 bases; junction bases outside the gene matches: 8. The CDR3: CASSLMEGLGNEQYF. DNA for the CDR3: TGTGCCAGCAGCTTAATGGAGGGACTAGGGAACGAGCAGTACTTC.

The V gene is TRBV5-4, the J gene TRBJ1-1; TRBD1 agrees at 8 bases. From germline, CDR1 is SGHNT and CDR2 YYREEE (reference sequence). Unmatched junction bases numbered 11, after V lost 4 bases and J lost 0 bases. This CDR3 region has 17 residues. The DNA of the CDR3 is TGTGCCAGCAGCGACCGAGGACAGGGCGGGATGAACACTGAAGCTTTCTTT. Translating it yields CASSDRGQGGMNTEAFF.

V and J are TRBV9 and TRBJ1-2; D unresolved. V was trimmed by 4 bases and J by 8 bases, leaving 15 bases between them. Germline V gene lookup returns CDR1 SGDLS and CDR2 YYNGEE. This CDR3 is 13 amino acids long. For the CDR3, the DNA is TGTGCCAGCAGCCCAGAGGGCTCGCTGGGCTACACCTTC. Encoded protein: CASSPEGSLGYTF.

CDR3 in amino acids: CASSKGLLNTGELFF. The CDR3 nucleotides are TGTGCCAGTAGTAAGGGACTTTTGAACACCGGGGAGCTGTTTTTT. V usage is TRBV19 and J usage is TRBJ2-2, with a weak D call TRBD2 (6 bases). CDR1 and CDR2 (germline): LNHDA, SQIVND (reference sequence). The CDR3 spans 15 residues. The ends were cut back, 4 bases at V and 1 base at J, with 10 bases in the middle.

The chain joins TRBV28 to TRBJ1-5; weak D call: TRBD1 (6 bases). The CDR3 consists of 16 residues. Germline CDR1 and CDR2: MDHEN and SYDVKM. V shed 1 base and J shed 0 bases, with 10 bases lying between them. The CDR3 protein is CASSLLGGPSNQPQHF. As DNA, the CDR3 is TGTGCCAGCAGTTTATTGGGGGGCCCTAGCAATCAGCCCCAGCATTTT.

The chain combines TRBV4-1 with TRBJ1-1, with TRBD1 matching 10 bases. The CDR3 consists of 17 residues. Germline lookup yields CDR1 MGHRA and CDR2 YSYEKL. The V gene end was trimmed by 5 bases and the J gene end by 0 bases; junction bases not matched to a gene: 9. CDR3 nucleotides: TGCGCCAGCAGCTCCGGGACAGGGGCCAGGCTGAACACTGAAGCTTTCTTT. This gives the protein CASSSGTGARLNTEAFF.

J is TRBJ2-2 and V is TRBV28; tentatively, D is TRBD1 (6 bases). Germline-derived CDR1 and CDR2 are MDHEN and SYDVKM. The CDR3 is made up of 14 amino acids. Trimming left V 6 bases short and J 1 base short, with 9 bases between. In DNA, the CDR3 is TGTGCCAGCAGACCGGGACAGAACACCGGGGAGCTGTTTTTT. Its translation is CASRPGQNTGELFF.

The V gene is TRBV6-6, the J gene TRBJ1-6, with 8 bases that match TRBD1. Germline V gives CDR1 MNHNY, CDR2 SVGAGI (reference sequence). The CDR3 length is 15 residues. V dropped 4 bases and J dropped 8; count of bases not matched to a gene: 7. This chain's CDR3 is CASSSRQGRDSPLHF. Written as DNA, the CDR3 is TGTGCCAGCAGTTCCCGACAGGGGAGGGATTCACCCCTCCACTTT.

The rearrangement links TRBV5-1 to TRBJ1-1, with a tentative D call TRBD1 (6 bases). CDR1 is SGHRS and CDR2 is YFSETQ in the germline V gene. The CDR3 runs to 12 residues. The V and J ends lost 0 bases and 10 bases respectively, with 10 bases between them. The CDR3 nucleotides read TGCGCCAGCAGCTTGGCAGGGGCTGGAGCTTTCTTT. Its translation is CASSLAGAGAFF.

This sequence joins TRBV9 and TRBJ2-2, with TRBD1 as a possible D gene (5 bases). There are 12 residues in the CDR3. The V end was cut by 6 bases, the J end by 6 bases, with 9 bases between. Germline values: CDR1 SGDLS, CDR2 YYNGEE. The CDR3 DNA reads TGTGCCAGCACCGGCAGGGCCGGGGAGCTGTTTTTT. It is translated as CASTGRAGELFF.

The CDR3 sequence: CASSLDVQDEQYF. Here the CDR3 DNA reads TGTGCCAGCAGCTTAGACGTACAGGACGAGCAGTACTTC. This chain links TRBV11-2 with TRBJ2-7, with D maybe TRBD1 (5 bases). CDR1 is SGHAT, CDR2 FQNNGV, per germline. The CDR3 runs to 13 residues. With 0 bases removed from V and 5 bases from J, the gap between germline ends came to 8 bases.

The genes are TRBV14 and TRBJ1-1, with 9 bases lining up with TRBD1. V lost 6 bases and J lost 7; bases outside the gene matches: 9. The CDR3 runs to 14 residues. Germline lookup yields CDR1 SGHDN and CDR2 FVKESK. The CDR3 DNA reads TGTGCCAGCAGTCGGGGACAGGGTATCGTTGAAGCTTTCTTT. Protein: CASSRGQGIVEAFF. Full variable domain (outside the CDR3, taken from reference TRBV14 and TRBJ1-1): EAGVTQFPSHSVIEKGQTVTLRCDPISGHDNLYWYRRVMGKEIKFLLHFVKESKQDESGMPNNRFLAERTGGTYSTLKVQPAELEDSGVYFCASSRGQGIVEAFFGQGTRLTVV.

This rearrangement joins TRBV7-2 to TRBJ2-1; 7 bases line up with TRBD2. Per the germline V gene, CDR1 is SGHTA and CDR2 is FQGNSA. V was clipped by 5 bases and J by 7 bases; unmatched bases: 14. The CDR3 is made up of 16 amino acids. For the CDR3, the DNA is TGTGCCAGCAGCACCCAAAGCGGGGCGGCTTGGAATGAGCAGTTCTTC. It encodes CASSTQSGAAWNEQFF.

The rearrangement uses TRBV11-3 and TRBJ2-1; the match to TRBD1 covers 9 bases. The CDR3 consists of 16 residues. Germline loops: CDR1 SGHNT, CDR2 YENEEA. Trimming removed 5 bases from V and 8 bases from J; junction bases left unmatched: 13. CDR3 sequence: CASSPTGTGLRDEQFF. The CDR3 coding sequence is TGTGCCAGCAGCCCGACGGGGACAGGGTTGAGGGATGAGCAGTTCTTC.

The chain carries TRBV7-9 and TRBJ1-2, with D hard to call. This CDR3 region has 15 residues. Germline CDR1 SEHNR, CDR2 FQNEAQ (reference sequence). Deletions cut 4 bases from V and 8 bases from J, with 20 bases between. CDR3 in DNA: TGTGCCAGCAGCTCATCTCATCCCGTTCAAAACGGCTACACCTTC. Amino acids: CASSSSHPVQNGYTF.

This clone showed up just once. The V and J genes are TRBV7-9 and TRBJ1-6; tentatively, D is TRBD1 (5 bases). The CDR3 sequence is 14 residues long. Trimming left V 4 bases short and J 2 bases short, with 6 bases between. CDR1 and CDR2 (germline): SEHNR, FQNEAQ (reference sequence). The CDR3 is CASSWTPYNSPLHF. The CDR3 coding sequence is TGTGCCAGCAGCTGGACACCCTATAATTCACCCCTCCACTTT. Variable domain in full (rest from reference TRBV7-9 and TRBJ1-6): DTGVSQNPRHKITKRGQNVTFRCDPISEHNRLYWYRQTLGQGPEFLTYFQNEAQLEKSRLLSDRFSAERPKGSFSTLEIQRTEQGDSAMYLCASSWTPYNSPLHFGNGTRLTVT.

The CDR3 DNA is TGTGCCAGCAGTTGGGCGGCTACCGATACGCAGTATTTT. It yields the protein CASSWAATDTQYF. The chain joins TRBV28 to TRBJ2-3; D unclear. The CDR3 spans 13 residues. The V end lost 4 bases, the J end lost 6 bases, and 11 bases lay between the germline ends. Per the germline V gene, CDR1 is MDHEN and CDR2 is SYDVKM.

This rearrangement joins TRBV11-2 to TRBJ2-3; D is unresolved. Trimming shortened V by 0 bases and J by 7 bases, and 5 bases separated the two germline ends. This CDR3 has 12 residues. From germline, CDR1 is SGHAT and CDR2 FQNNGV. The CDR3 here is CASSLDQNTQYF. The CDR3 DNA is TGTGCCAGCAGCTTAGACCAAAATACGCAGTATTTT.

The chain employs TRBV28 and TRBJ2-7; 12 nucleotides agree with TRBD2. Germline CDR1 MDHEN, CDR2 SYDVKM. The V and J ends lost 4 bases and 6 bases, in that order; junction bases with no gene match: 10. The CDR3 is 16 amino acids. The CDR3 sequence: CASSSPGLAGSLEQYF. The CDR3 DNA sequence: TGTGCCAGCAGTTCCCCCGGACTAGCGGGGAGCCTCGAGCAGTACTTC.

This chain connects TRBV6-5 to TRBJ2-7; 8 nucleotides line up with TRBD1. The ends lost 7 bases at V and 3 bases at J; junction bases unmatched: 8. This CDR3 comprises 14 residues. CDR1 is MNHEY, CDR2 SVGAGI, per germline. The CDR3 nucleotides are TGTGCCAGCACCTCGGGACAGGTTAGCTACGAGCAGTACTTC. Translation gives CASTSGQVSYEQYF.

This chain uses TRBV27 with TRBJ1-2; D is unclear. CDR1 is MNHEY, CDR2 SMNVEV, per germline (reference sequence). V was pared by 4 bases and J by 1 base, with 4 bases between. The CDR3 covers 12 residues. The CDR3 region has the DNA TGTGCCAGCAGTTCCCTTAACTATGGCTACACCTTC. It yields the protein CASSSLNYGYTF.

The chain joins TRBV18 to TRBJ1-3, with TRBD1 matching over 8 bases. Germline V gene lookup returns CDR1 KGHSH and CDR2 LQKENI. The CDR3 covers 16 residues. V trimming: 3 bases; J trimming: 0 bases; junction bases outside the gene matches: 4. The CDR3 sequence: CASSPGTGGSGNTIYF. CDR3 sequence (DNA): TGTGCCAGCTCACCCGGGACAGGCGGCTCTGGAAACACCATATATTTT. The variable domain in full, with the rest retrieved from reference TRBV18 and TRBJ1-3, is NAGVMQNPRHLVRRRGQEARLRCSPMKGHSHVYWYRQLPEEGLKFMVYLQKENIIDESGMPKERFSAEFPKEGPSILRIQQVVRGDSAAYFCASSPGTGGSGNTIYFGEGSWLTVV.